This passage covers 8 T cell receptor beta chains from one sample sequenced in a study of blood T cell repertoires in COVID-19. Libraries were prepared by immunoSEQ multiplex PCR; TCRdb keeps only in-frame clonotypes and omits some of them. The repertoire holds roughly 300,000 clones, with roughly 87% as singletons. Specimen: PBMCs or T cells enriched from blood (not recorded which). Every receptor here comes from a woman aged 25-40 years who had recovered from COVID-19.

CDR3 in amino acids: CASSIGGGEGPQHF. As DNA, the CDR3 is TGTGCCAGTAGTATAGGGGGGGGCGAGGGGCCCCAGCATTTT. J is TRBJ1-5 and V is TRBV19; tentative D call: TRBD1 (6 bases). V lost 1 base, J lost 9 bases, and 13 bases lay in between. CDR1 and CDR2 (germline): LNHDA, SQIVND (reference sequence). The CDR3 is 14 residues long.

This clone occurred once. The chain combines TRBV10-1 with TRBJ1-2; D not certain. The V gene's germline CDR1 is WNHNN and CDR2 SYGVQD (reference sequence). The V gene lost 4 bases and the J gene lost 6 bases, with 15 bases spanning the gap. This CDR3 comprises 14 residues. The CDR3 nucleotides read TGCGCCAGCAGTGGTGACTTGGTAGTCCATGGCTACACCTTC. Translation gives CASSGDLVVHGYTF.

V is TRBV28 and J is TRBJ1-5, with TRBD1 identical over 9 bases. The CDR3 covers 14 residues. With 8 bases clipped from V and 6 bases from J, the junction kept 8 bases outside the gene matches. The germline V gene encodes CDR1 MDHEN and CDR2 SYDVKM. In DNA, the CDR3 is TGTGCCAGCCACACAGGGGGCTTTGGTCAGCCCCAGCATTTT. Protein: CASHTGGFGQPQHF. Looking up the rest from reference TRBV28 and TRBJ1-5 gives the full variable domain: DVKVTQSSRYLVKRTGEKVFLECVQDMDHENMFWYRQDPGLGLRLIYFSYDVKMKEKGDIPEGYSVSREKKERFSLILESASTNQTSMYLCASHTGGFGQPQHFGDGTRLSIL.

The chain joins TRBV18 to TRBJ1-5; D remains ambiguous. V was pared by 6 bases and J by 6 bases, with 15 bases between. There are 14 residues in the CDR3. Germline V gene lookup returns CDR1 KGHSH and CDR2 LQKENI. The CDR3: CASSRSGMGQPQHF. The CDR3 region has the DNA TGTGCCAGCTCCCGTTCGGGAATGGGTCAGCCCCAGCATTTT.

The chain recombines TRBV12-3 or TRBV12-4 with TRBJ1-2, with D perhaps TRBD1 (5 bases). CDR3 length: 12 amino acids. Between the trimmed V and J ends, which lost 2 bases and 8 bases, there was a span of 9 bases. CDR3 sequence reads: CASSLPRGGYTF. The CDR3 DNA sequence: TGTGCCAGCAGTTTACCTAGGGGCGGCTACACCTTC.

The chain links TRBV22-1 to TRBJ2-5; the table assigns TRBD2, which was not confirmed against the DNA. TRBV22-1 counts as a pseudogene. The CDR3 is made up of 14 amino acids. CDR3: CPGSARRGAKTQYF. Here the CDR3 DNA reads TGTCCTGGGAGCGCACGGAGGGGCGCGAAGACCCAGTACTTC.

About this clone: Distinct nucleotide sequences in the sample also encode this CDR3. The chain carries TRBV28 and TRBJ1-3; D is undetermined. The CDR3 runs to 15 residues. The germline V and J ends were trimmed by 3 bases and 4 bases, with 13 bases remaining between them. From germline, CDR1 is MDHEN and CDR2 SYDVKM. CDR3 protein: CASSLVRGSGNTIYF. The CDR3 bases are TGTGCCAGCAGTTTGGTGCGGGGTTCAGGAAACACCATATATTTT.

The chain has TRBV28 and TRBJ2-3; TRBD1 agrees at 7 bases. The CDR3 length is 18 residues. Germline V CDR1 and CDR2: MDHEN, SYDVKM. With V trimmed by 6 bases and J by 0 bases, 15 bases remained unmatched. The CDR3 loop is CASSPNLGTDGSTDTQYF. The CDR3 DNA follows: TGTGCCAGCAGCCCAAACCTTGGGACAGATGGTAGCACAGATACGCAGTATTTT.